A selection of T cell receptor beta chains follows, all from one sample in a study of T cell responses to AZD1222 COVID-19 vaccine. The repertoire was sequenced with immunoSEQ multiplex PCR; TCRdb's copy has only in-frame clones and lacks some. The sample has roughly 150,000 clones; 85% to 90% are singletons. Here the sequenced sample was peripheral blood, taken on day 0 of AZD1222 vaccination. These receptors were collected from an adult in good health. CDR3s include the opening cysteine and the closing phenylalanine or tryptophan. Fields, in order: V gene, clone size, J gene, D gene, CDR3 DNA, CDR3 protein. D genes are given only for firm matches. For some rows the clone size is stated as once, few or many, or as a class when expanded; others skip it.

V gene: TRBV7-2
clone size: once
J gene: TRBJ1-1
D gene: NA
CDR3 DNA: TGTGCCAGCAGACTAGGGGGGGGCACTGAAGCTTTCTTT
CDR3 protein: CASRLGGGTEAFF

V gene: TRBV2
clone size: NA
J gene: TRBJ1-4
D gene: NA
CDR3 DNA: TGTGCCAGCAGTTTGATACCGAGGGAAAAACTGTTTTTT
CDR3 protein: CASSLIPREKLFF

V gene: TRBV28
clone size: NA
J gene: TRBJ1-5
D gene: NA
CDR3 DNA: TGTGCCAGCAGTTTTCTAAGGGCGAAACAGCCCCAGCATTTT
CDR3 protein: CASSFLRAKQPQHF

V gene: TRBV6-5
clone size: NA
J gene: TRBJ1-1
D gene: NA
CDR3 DNA: TGTGCCAGCAGTTACTACGGACTCCTGAACACTGAAGCTTTCTTT
CDR3 protein: CASSYYGLLNTEAFF

V gene: TRBV19
clone size: NA
J gene: TRBJ2-1
D gene: TRBD2
CDR3 DNA: TGTGCCAGTAGTAGACTAGCGGGAGGTGGGGAGCAGTTCTTC
CDR3 protein: CASSRLAGGGEQFF

V gene: TRBV4-3
clone size: NA
J gene: TRBJ2-5
D gene: NA
CDR3 DNA: TGCGCCAGCAGCCAAGACAGGGAAAAGACCCAGTACTTC
CDR3 protein: CASSQDREKTQYF

V gene: TRBV7-8
clone size: once
J gene: TRBJ1-2
D gene: NA
CDR3 DNA: TGTGCCAGCAGCTCGAGCGGGTCCTATGGCTACACCTTC
CDR3 protein: CASSSSGSYGYTF

V gene: TRBV6-5
clone size: NA
J gene: TRBJ2-4
D gene: TRBD1
CDR3 DNA: TGTGCCAGCAGTTACGACAGGGTTAAAAACATTCAGTACTTC
CDR3 protein: CASSYDRVKNIQYF

V gene: TRBV21-1
clone size: NA
J gene: TRBJ2-7
D gene: NA
CDR3 DNA: TGTGCCAGCAGCAAAGTGGTATCGGAGGCCTACGAGCAGTACTTC
CDR3 protein: CASSKVVSEAYEQYF

V gene: TRBV19
clone size: NA
J gene: TRBJ1-1
D gene: TRBD1
CDR3 DNA: TGTGCCAGTAGTACACCAACAGGGACAGGCACTGAAGCTTTCTTT
CDR3 protein: CASSTPTGTGTEAFF

V gene: TRBV19
clone size: NA
J gene: TRBJ2-2
D gene: NA
CDR3 DNA: TGTGCCAGTACCCCCGGTGGAGGGGAGCTGTTTTTT
CDR3 protein: CASTPGGGELFF

V gene: TRBV10-3
clone size: NA
J gene: TRBJ2-5
D gene: NA
CDR3 DNA: TGTGCCATCAGTGAGATAAGAATCTCCGAGACCCAGTACTTC
CDR3 protein: CAISEIRISETQYF

V gene: TRBV5-6
clone size: NA
J gene: TRBJ1-3
D gene: NA
CDR3 DNA: TGTGCCAGCAGCTGGGGACACGGTCCTGGAAACACCATATATTTT
CDR3 protein: CASSWGHGPGNTIYF

V gene: TRBV5-1
clone size: NA
J gene: TRBJ1-2
D gene: TRBD1
CDR3 DNA: TGCGCCAGCAGGGAAGGGGGCGAGGAGTATGGCTACACCTTC
CDR3 protein: CASREGGEEYGYTF

V gene: TRBV7-2
clone size: NA
J gene: TRBJ1-6
D gene: TRBD1
CDR3 DNA: TGTGCCAGCAGCTTCGGGACAGCGAATTCACCCCTCCACTTT
CDR3 protein: CASSFGTANSPLHF

V gene: TRBV21-1
clone size: NA
J gene: TRBJ2-2
D gene: NA
CDR3 DNA: TGTGCCAGCAGCTTTGGGGGCCCCGGGGAGCTGTTTTTT
CDR3 protein: CASSFGGPGELFF

V gene: TRBV10-3
clone size: NA
J gene: TRBJ2-1
D gene: TRBD2
CDR3 DNA: TGTGCCATCAGTAAGCGGGACGGCCCTCTCAATGAGCAGTTCTTC
CDR3 protein: CAISKRDGPLNEQFF

V gene: TRBV30
clone size: NA
J gene: TRBJ1-2
D gene: NA
CDR3 DNA: TGTGCCTGGAGTGTAGTGGGTCCCGGACCAGGCTACACCTTC
CDR3 protein: CAWSVVGPGPGYTF

V gene: TRBV7-9
clone size: once
J gene: TRBJ2-2
D gene: NA
CDR3 DNA: TGTGCCAGCAGCCTACCGGCAAACAGGATAGGGTCCGGGGAGCTGTTTTTT
CDR3 protein: CASSLPANRIGSGELFF

V gene: TRBV7-6
clone size: NA
J gene: TRBJ1-5
D gene: NA
CDR3 DNA: TGTGCCAGCAGCTTAGAGGGCAGGGCTTATAGCAATCAGCCCCAGCATTTT
CDR3 protein: CASSLEGRAYSNQPQHF

V gene: TRBV9
clone size: NA
J gene: TRBJ1-1
D gene: NA
CDR3 DNA: TGTGCCAGCAGCGCCCACGAGGGAGCTGAAGCTTTCTTT
CDR3 protein: CASSAHEGAEAFF

V gene: TRBV10-1
clone size: NA
J gene: TRBJ1-5
D gene: NA
CDR3 DNA: TGCGCCACCTCGACAGGAGGGGGGCAGCCCCAGCATTTT
CDR3 protein: CATSTGGGQPQHF

V gene: TRBV9
clone size: NA
J gene: TRBJ2-1
D gene: TRBD2
CDR3 DNA: TGTGCCAGCAGTCAAGATTCCGGGACTAGAGTAGTGATTGAGCAGTTCTTC
CDR3 protein: CASSQDSGTRVVIEQFF

V gene: TRBV24-1
clone size: NA
J gene: TRBJ1-1
D gene: NA
CDR3 DNA: TGTGCCACCAGTGATCCCGTAGGAGGGTGGACTGAAGCTTTCTTT
CDR3 protein: CATSDPVGGWTEAFF

V gene: TRBV27
clone size: NA
J gene: TRBJ1-2
D gene: TRBD1
CDR3 DNA: TGTGCCAGCAGTTCGGGACAGGGGGACTATGGCTACACCTTC
CDR3 protein: CASSSGQGDYGYTF

V gene: TRBV7-2
clone size: NA
J gene: TRBJ1-1
D gene: TRBD1
CDR3 DNA: TGTGCCAGCAGCTCCAACATGGGGACAGGATCTGAAGCTTTCTTT
CDR3 protein: CASSSNMGTGSEAFF

V gene: TRBV29-1
clone size: NA
J gene: TRBJ1-2
D gene: NA
CDR3 DNA: TGCAGCGTTGACTCGGCCTACTATGGCTACACCTTC
CDR3 protein: CSVDSAYYGYTF

V gene: TRBV28
clone size: once
J gene: TRBJ2-1
D gene: NA
CDR3 DNA: TGTGCCAGCGACAGGCTCGAGCAGTTCTTC
CDR3 protein: CASDRLEQFF

V gene: TRBV5-1
clone size: NA
J gene: TRBJ2-6
D gene: NA
CDR3 DNA: TGCGCCAGCAGCGGGGATCCTGGGGCCAACGTCCTGACTTTC
CDR3 protein: CASSGDPGANVLTF

V gene: TRBV19
clone size: NA
J gene: TRBJ1-1
D gene: TRBD1
CDR3 DNA: TGTGCCAGTAAGGGGACAGCGAACACTGAAGCTTTCTTT
CDR3 protein: CASKGTANTEAFF

V gene: TRBV19
clone size: NA
J gene: TRBJ2-1
D gene: TRBD1
CDR3 DNA: TGTGCCACCACTCTCCGGGACAGGGGCGCCCTTGGGAATGAGCAGTTCTTC
CDR3 protein: CATTLRDRGALGNEQFF

V gene: TRBV19
clone size: NA
J gene: TRBJ1-5
D gene: NA
CDR3 DNA: TGTGCCAGTAGTATAAACTTCCCTGGGCAGCCCCAGCATTTT
CDR3 protein: CASSINFPGQPQHF

V gene: TRBV7-2
clone size: NA
J gene: TRBJ2-3
D gene: TRBD1
CDR3 DNA: TGTGCCAGCAGCTTTATGACAGGGCCTGGGGATACGCAGTATTTT
CDR3 protein: CASSFMTGPGDTQYF

V gene: TRBV29-1
clone size: once
J gene: TRBJ2-3
D gene: NA
CDR3 DNA: TGCAGCGTTGGGCGGGGTAGCACAGATACGCAGTATTTT
CDR3 protein: CSVGRGSTDTQYF

V gene: TRBV12-3/TRBV12-4
clone size: NA
J gene: TRBJ1-2
D gene: NA
CDR3 DNA: TGTGCCAGCAGTTTGGAGGGGCGAGGCTACACCTTC
CDR3 protein: CASSLEGRGYTF

V gene: TRBV7-6
clone size: NA
J gene: TRBJ1-1
D gene: TRBD1
CDR3 DNA: TGTGCCAGCAGACCAATCCGACAGGGGCGGATATCTACTGAAGCTTTCTTT
CDR3 protein: CASRPIRQGRISTEAFF

V gene: TRBV2
clone size: NA
J gene: TRBJ1-5
D gene: NA
CDR3 DNA: TGTGCCAGCAGTGATCGGGGACCTTCGGGTCAGCCCCAGCATTTT
CDR3 protein: CASSDRGPSGQPQHF

V gene: TRBV7-9
clone size: few
J gene: TRBJ1-6
D gene: NA
CDR3 DNA: TGTGCCAGCAGCTTGACAGAAGAGCGTGGATCACCCCTCCACTTT
CDR3 protein: CASSLTEERGSPLHF

V gene: TRBV7-8
clone size: NA
J gene: TRBJ2-5
D gene: TRBD2
CDR3 DNA: TGTGCCAGCAGCTTAGCGTACCAGCGGGGGGTACGAGAGGAGACCCAGTACTTC
CDR3 protein: CASSLAYQRGVREETQYF

V gene: TRBV29-1
clone size: NA
J gene: TRBJ1-1
D gene: TRBD1
CDR3 DNA: TGCAGCGTGCGGACAGGGACGATAAACACTGAAGCTTTCTTT
CDR3 protein: CSVRTGTINTEAFF

V gene: TRBV9
clone size: NA
J gene: TRBJ2-4
D gene: NA
CDR3 DNA: TGTGCCAGCAGCCCCCGGACGGGAGCAGCCAAAAACATTCAGTACTTC
CDR3 protein: CASSPRTGAAKNIQYF

V gene: TRBV25-1
clone size: NA
J gene: TRBJ1-2
D gene: NA
CDR3 DNA: TGTGCCAGCAGTGAACAGGGGTATGGCTACACCTTC
CDR3 protein: CASSEQGYGYTF

V gene: TRBV27
clone size: NA
J gene: TRBJ1-5
D gene: NA
CDR3 DNA: TGTGCCAGCAGTTCGAACTCAGTTCGAGGCAATCAGCCCCAGCATTTT
CDR3 protein: CASSSNSVRGNQPQHF

V gene: TRBV6-5
clone size: NA
J gene: TRBJ1-2
D gene: TRBD1
CDR3 DNA: TGTGCCAGCGTAGAGACAGGGGGAAAATCCAATGGCTACACCTTC
CDR3 protein: CASVETGGKSNGYTF

V gene: TRBV7-9
clone size: NA
J gene: TRBJ2-2
D gene: NA
CDR3 DNA: TGTGCCAGCAGCCCGGAAAACACCGGGGAGCTGTTTTTT
CDR3 protein: CASSPENTGELFF

V gene: TRBV10-1
clone size: NA
J gene: TRBJ2-1
D gene: TRBD2
CDR3 DNA: TGCGCCAGCAGTGCTGGACTAGCGAGCTCCTACAATGAGCAGTTCTTC
CDR3 protein: CASSAGLASSYNEQFF

V gene: TRBV6-5
clone size: NA
J gene: TRBJ1-1
D gene: TRBD1
CDR3 DNA: TGTGCCAGCAGTTACCTGACAGGGTCTGAAGCTTTCTTT
CDR3 protein: CASSYLTGSEAFF

V gene: TRBV6-7
clone size: NA
J gene: TRBJ2-1
D gene: NA
CDR3 DNA: TGTGCCAGCAACGGGTCTCGGAAGTTCGGCTCCTACAATGAGCAGTTCTTC
CDR3 protein: CASNGSRKFGSYNEQFF

V gene: TRBV29-1
clone size: NA
J gene: TRBJ2-7
D gene: TRBD1
CDR3 DNA: TGCAGCTTCGCACACGGGACAGGGGGACTCTACGAGCAGTACTTC
CDR3 protein: CSFAHGTGGLYEQYF

V gene: TRBV12-5
clone size: NA
J gene: TRBJ1-1
D gene: NA
CDR3 DNA: TGTGCTAGTGCCCCAAACACTGAAGCTTTCTTT
CDR3 protein: CASAPNTEAFF

V gene: TRBV20-1
clone size: NA
J gene: TRBJ1-4
D gene: NA
CDR3 DNA: TGCAGTGCTAGAGACGACGTCTGGCTGTTTTTT
CDR3 protein: CSARDDVWLFF

V gene: TRBV7-3
clone size: NA
J gene: TRBJ1-1
D gene: TRBD1
CDR3 DNA: TGTGCCAGCAGATTGACAGGGCAAAACACTGAAGCTTTCTTT
CDR3 protein: CASRLTGQNTEAFF